The entry below gives a single T cell receptor beta chain sequence along with its context. Its antigen is still unknown. The method was immunoSEQ multiplex PCR; TCRdb's version includes in-frame clones alone and lacks a portion of them. The data contain 100,000 to 150,000 clones, approximately 94% of them seen just once; the ten biggest clones take up approximately 0.99%. This specimen belongs to a study of OX40 agonist ivuxolimab in advanced cancers. Study-level information: Partial response was recorded in three patients: one hepatocellular carcinoma and two cutaneous melanoma cases.

Per the germline V gene, CDR1 is KGHSH and CDR2 is LQKENI. The J segment lost 4 bases and the V segment lost 3 bases, leaving 4 bases of the junction unmatched. CDR3 length: 16 amino acids. Study-wide points: Both blood CD4+ and CD8+ T cells showed clonal growth by week 6 at 0.1 to 3.0 mg/kg. Expanded clones were, on average, more numerous in CD8+ T cells than in CD4+.

The source of this sequence is an adult with an advanced solid tumor such as melanoma, head and neck, liver or kidney cancer. The sample was CD4+ or CD8+ T cells sorted from blood, taken in a trial of the OX40 agonist ivuxolimab. The chain is built from TRBV18 and TRBJ2-2, with 11 bases matching TRBD2. The CDR3 loop is CASSPGTSGTTGELFF. The DNA of the CDR3 is TGTGCCAGCTCACCCGGGACTAGCGGTACCACCGGGGAGCTGTTTTTT.